A single sample is the source of the 5 T cell receptor beta chains below, sequenced in a study of human T cells and chemical hapten exposure. TCRdb ran MiXCR on the RACE reads and lists one entry per CDR3 protein. The repertoire consists of about 120,000 distinct CDR3 sequences, with around an eighth occurring once and the leading ten covering 1.2% to 1.5%. The time point: patch test 1, 2 weeks after DPC sensitization. Specified treatment: therapeutic diphenylcyclopropenone sensitization with weekly scalp DPC. The specimen was whole blood, collected in connection with sensitization to the hapten diphenylcyclopropenone (DPC). These receptors came from a woman between 50 and 59 years old with alopecia areata. Some clones in this sample may be carry-over from other donors' samples.

The sample holds a few counts of this clonotype. The chain joins TRBV6-5 to TRBJ2-4; D is unclear. Germline V gene lookup returns CDR1 MNHEY and CDR2 SVGAGI. The V and J ends lost 5 bases and 2 bases respectively, with 10 bases between them. The CDR3 has 14 amino acids. The CDR3 DNA reads as TGTGCCAGCAGTCGAGGCGTTTCCAAAAACATTCAGTACTTC. Its protein is CASSRGVSKNIQYF.

This clonotype appeared many times. The chain employs TRBV12-3 or TRBV12-4 and TRBJ1-1; no reliable D call. The CDR3 contains 11 residues. Trimming stripped 3 bases from V and 4 bases from J, with 3 bases between. CDR3 loop: CASSFFTEAFF. In DNA, the CDR3 is TGTGCCAGCAGTTTTTTCACTGAAGCTTTCTTT.

This clonotype was seen only a few times. V gene TRBV9 combines with J gene TRBJ2-3; tentative D call: TRBD2 (5 bases). The CDR3 runs 12 residues. V was pared by 6 bases and J by 6 bases, with 11 bases between. Germline values: CDR1 SGDLS, CDR2 YYNGEE. The chain's CDR3 is CASTRSGDTQYF. CDR3 nucleotide sequence: TGTGCCAGCACCCGTTCGGGGGATACGCAGTATTTT.

The V and J genes are TRBV27 and TRBJ2-3, with D perhaps TRBD2 (5 bases). V lost 4 bases to trimming and J lost 1 base, with 12 bases between them. This CDR3 has 15 amino acids. Germline CDR1 MNHEY, CDR2 SMNVEV (reference sequence). In DNA form, the CDR3 reads TGTGCCAGCAGTTCGAGAAGCGGTCGCACAGATACGCAGTATTTT. This translates into CASSSRSGRTDTQYF.

This clonotype was observed many times. The chain combines TRBV5-4 with TRBJ2-5; D may be TRBD1 (5 bases). The germline V gene has CDR1 SGHNT and CDR2 YYREEE (reference sequence). The CDR3 covers 13 residues. Trimming shortened V by 2 bases and J by 3 bases, and 8 bases separated the two germline ends. CDR3 coding DNA: TGTGCCAGCAGCTTCAGGGTCGAAGAGACCCAGTACTTC. Translation gives CASSFRVEETQYF.